This T cell receptor beta chain was sequenced in a study of metastatic and nonmetastatic thyroid tumors. None of the patients had undergone any treatment ahead of thyroid surgery. CDR3 length equals 13 residues. The germline gives CDR1 MNHEY, CDR2 SMNVEV (reference sequence). V was trimmed by 3 bases and J by 9 bases, leaving 9 bases between them. TCRdb redid the clone calls on the PCR reads using MiXCR. This repertoire shows several thousand clones, roughly 25% found once; its top ten account for 11%. J is TRBJ1-6 and V is TRBV27; D is ambiguous. The sequence derives from a male donor with papillary thyroid cancer or a benign thyroid nodule (not recorded which). Some clones in this sample may be carry-over from other donors' samples. The sequencing sample was made of adjacent normal tissue. The CDR3 region has the DNA TGTGCCAGCAGTTTGACATGGATTTCACCCCTCCACTTT. This encodes CASSLTWISPLHF.